These 21 T cell receptor beta chains were all obtained from the same sample, sequenced in a study of T cell responses to AZD1222 COVID-19 vaccine. Generated by immunoSEQ multiplex PCR, the TCRdb table keeps only in-frame clones and is missing some. The sample shows roughly 120,000 clones, 88% of them seen only once. This specimen consisted of peripheral blood, obtained on day 0 of AZD1222 vaccination. These TCRs come from an adult in good health.

The V call is TRBV18, the J call TRBJ1-4; 10 bases line up with TRBD1. Germline V CDR1 and CDR2: KGHSH, LQKENI. The CDR3 is 16 residues long. With 3 bases clipped from V and 8 bases from J, the junction kept 9 bases outside the gene matches. The DNA for the CDR3 is TGTGCCAGCTCACCGTTAGCCGGGACAGGGGTGGAAAAACTGTTTTTT. Its protein is CASSPLAGTGVEKLFF. The full variable domain, completed using reference TRBV18 and TRBJ1-4, is NAGVMQNPRHLVRRRGQEARLRCSPMKGHSHVYWYRQLPEEGLKFMVYLQKENIIDESGMPKERFSAEFPKEGPSILRIQQVVRGDSAAYFCASSPLAGTGVEKLFFGSGTQLSVL.

The chain couples TRBV6-2 or TRBV6-3 to TRBJ1-1; tentatively, D is TRBD1 (5 bases). Germline values: CDR1 MNHEY, CDR2 SVGEGT. The CDR3 has 17 residues. Trimming took off 7 bases at V and 1 base at J, with 22 bases between the two ends. CDR3: CASTPGHRFSPNTEAFF. The CDR3 bases are TGTGCCAGCACCCCCGGACACCGCTTTTCCCCGAACACTGAAGCTTTCTTT.

This clone was recorded once. The gene calls are TRBV11-2 and TRBJ1-1, with D uncertain. Trimming cost V 5 bases and J 1 base, with 14 bases left between them. The CDR3 covers 15 residues. Looked up from germline, CDR1 is SGHAT and CDR2 is FQNNGV. In nucleotides, the CDR3 is TGTGCCAGCAGCGGCCTGTTACGGGGGAACACTGAAGCTTTCTTT. The encoded protein is CASSGLLRGNTEAFF.

The chain is built from TRBV27 and TRBJ2-1; 9 bases are shared with TRBD2. With 2 bases clipped from V and 8 bases from J, the junction kept 7 bases outside the gene matches. The V gene's germline CDR1 is MNHEY and CDR2 SMNVEV (reference sequence). This CDR3 contains 15 residues. In DNA, the CDR3 is TGTGCCAGCAGTTTAGCGGGAGGGTTCCATCATGAGCAGTTCTTC. It specifies CASSLAGGFHHEQFF.

The V gene is TRBV4-3, the J gene TRBJ2-7, with a possible D match to TRBD1 (5 bases). The CDR3 consists of 14 residues. Germline CDR1 and CDR2: LGHNA and YSLEER. V dropped 4 bases and J dropped 3 bases, with 13 bases sitting between them. DNA of the CDR3: TGCGCCAGCAGCCCCGAGGAAGGGGTCTACGAGCAGTACTTC. This encodes CASSPEEGVYEQYF.

The rearrangement links TRBV6-4 to TRBJ2-2; D perhaps matches TRBD2 (5 bases). V lost 6 bases and J 5 bases, leaving 10 bases between the germline ends. The germline V gene has CDR1 MRHNA and CDR2 SNTAGT. The length of the CDR3 is 13 residues. Here the CDR3 DNA reads TGTGCCAGCAGCGAATCGGGGACCGGGGAGCTGTTTTTT. Protein: CASSESGTGELFF.

The chain couples TRBV2 to TRBJ1-1; D gene ambiguous. Germline CDR1 reads SNHLY; CDR2 reads FYNNEI. CDR3 length: 11 amino acids. V gave up 2 bases and J gave up 13 bases, with 11 bases separating them. CDR3 loop: CASSERRLGFF. The CDR3 coding sequence is TGTGCCAGCAGTGAACGCCGTTTGGGTTTCTTT.

The genes are TRBV18 and TRBJ1-4; D possibly corresponds to TRBD1 (6 bases). V lost 3 bases, J lost 6 bases, and 11 bases lay in between. This CDR3 contains 14 residues. Germline V gives CDR1 KGHSH, CDR2 LQKENI. This CDR3 reads CASSPRTEDEKLFF. DNA for the CDR3: TGTGCCAGCTCACCGAGGACAGAAGATGAAAAACTGTTTTTT. Complete variable domain (other parts from reference TRBV18 and TRBJ1-4): NAGVMQNPRHLVRRRGQEARLRCSPMKGHSHVYWYRQLPEEGLKFMVYLQKENIIDESGMPKERFSAEFPKEGPSILRIQQVVRGDSAAYFCASSPRTEDEKLFFGSGTQLSVL.

The rearrangement joins TRBV4-2 to TRBJ1-1, with D uncertain. CDR3 length: 13 amino acids. V lost 2 bases, J lost 1 base, and 5 bases lay in between. Germline-derived CDR1 and CDR2 are LGHNA and YNFKEQ. CDR3 bases: TGTGCCAGCAGCCAAATGAGGAACACTGAAGCTTTCTTT. Translating it yields CASSQMRNTEAFF.

The chain links TRBV5-3 to TRBJ1-1; 8 nucleotides align to TRBD1. TRBV5-3 is an open reading frame, and its role is uncertain. The CDR3 spans 14 residues. Trimming took 3 bases from V and 1 from J; bases not matched to a gene: 2. The CDR3: CARSWDRRNTEAFF. CDR3 in DNA: TGTGCCAGAAGCTGGGACAGGAGGAACACTGAAGCTTTCTTT.

The chain links TRBV18 to TRBJ2-2, with 8 nucleotides matching TRBD2. This CDR3 has 14 residues. The germline V gene has CDR1 KGHSH and CDR2 LQKENI. Germline trimming cut 5 bases from V and 6 bases from J; bases unmatched to any gene: 5. CDR3 sequence (DNA): TGTGCCAGCTCAACCGGGACTAGGGCCGGGGAGCTGTTTTTT. This translates into CASSTGTRAGELFF.

The J gene is TRBJ2-1, the V gene TRBV27; D is perhaps TRBD1 or TRBD2 (5 bases each). In germline, CDR1 is MNHEY, CDR2 SMNVEV (reference sequence). V gave up 1 base and J gave up 7 bases, with 23 bases separating them. The CDR3 runs 18 residues. CDR3 DNA sequence: TGTGCCAGCAGTTTATATGCCGAGAGGGGACGAGGGTTTAATGAGCAGTTCTTC. Translation gives CASSLYAERGRGFNEQFF.

The chain recombines TRBV6-2 or TRBV6-3 with TRBJ2-7; D is perhaps TRBD1 (5 bases). Germline V gives CDR1 MNHEY, CDR2 SVGEGT. Deletions cut 0 bases from V and 2 bases from J, with 8 bases between. The length of the CDR3 is 14 residues. CDR3 amino acids: CASSYSSGPYEQYF. The DNA for the CDR3 is TGTGCCAGCAGTTACTCGTCAGGGCCCTACGAGCAGTACTTC.

In this sample, this clone turned up once. This sequence joins TRBV27 and TRBJ2-7, with 14 bases aligning to TRBD2. The CDR3 totals 14 residues. Trimming cost V 6 bases and J 5 bases; bases outside gene matches: 3. In germline, CDR1 is MNHEY, CDR2 SMNVEV (reference sequence). CDR3 nucleotides: TGTGCCAGCAGGGGACTAGCGGGAGAGAACGAGCAGTACTTC. This gives the protein CASRGLAGENEQYF.

This chain connects TRBV27 to TRBJ2-3; TRBD2 might be the D (6 bases). The V gene's germline CDR1 is MNHEY and CDR2 SMNVEV (reference sequence). The CDR3 extends over 13 amino acids. Trimming took off 7 bases at V and 1 base at J, with 9 bases between the two ends. The CDR3 loop is CASNTGGTDTQYF. The CDR3 DNA is TGTGCCAGCAACACGGGAGGCACAGATACGCAGTATTTT.

The V and J genes are TRBV5-8 and TRBJ1-1; no reliable D call. CDR1 and CDR2 from the germline V gene are SGHTS and YDEGEE. The CDR3 totals 16 residues. Trimming pared 0 bases from V and 0 bases from J, leaving 12 bases between. CDR3 DNA: TGTGCCAGCAGCTTGGCCGGACTAGTTGTGAACACTGAAGCTTTCTTT. Its translation: CASSLAGLVVNTEAFF.

The gene calls are TRBV7-9 and TRBJ1-5, with TRBD1 matching over 9 bases. V gave up 1 base and J gave up 6 bases; unmatched junction bases: 4. CDR3 size: 15 residues. Germline CDR1 SEHNR, CDR2 FQNEAQ (reference sequence). CDR3 amino acids: CASSLDGTGFQPQHF. DNA for the CDR3: TGTGCCAGCAGCTTAGATGGGACAGGGTTTCAGCCCCAGCATTTT.

The rearrangement links TRBV9 to TRBJ2-1, with D maybe TRBD2 (6 bases). From germline, CDR1 is SGDLS and CDR2 YYNGEE. The CDR3 totals 14 residues. V lost 2 bases to trimming and J lost 6 bases, with 12 bases between them. The CDR3 nucleotides read TGTGCCAGCAGCGTTACGACTAGGTTCAATGAGCAGTTCTTC. Its protein is CASSVTTRFNEQFF.

This rearrangement joins TRBV19 to TRBJ1-3; possibly TRBD1 for D (6 bases). From germline, CDR1 is LNHDA and CDR2 SQIVND (reference sequence). Trimming removed 6 bases from V and 3 bases from J, with 12 bases in between. CDR3 size: 14 residues. CDR3 protein: CASSRGLDGNTIYF. Written as DNA, the CDR3 is TGTGCCAGTAGCCGGGGGCTCGATGGAAACACCATATATTTT.

As DNA, the CDR3 is TGTGCCTGGAACAGACTAGTAGCTCCCGGGGAGCTGTTTTTT. The encoded protein is CAWNRLVAPGELFF. V usage is TRBV30 and J usage is TRBJ2-2; D perhaps matches TRBD2 (6 bases). The germline gives CDR1 GTSNPN, CDR2 SVGIG (reference sequence). CDR3 size: 14 residues. The V end lost 4 bases, the J end lost 6 bases, and 15 bases lay between the germline ends.

This clone was detected only once. The CDR3: CASSLTVASGNMGNEQFF. CDR3 nucleotide sequence: TGTGCCAGCAGCTTAACAGTGGCTAGCGGGAACATGGGTAATGAGCAGTTCTTC. V and J are TRBV7-9 and TRBJ2-1, with TRBD2 matching over 9 bases. V dropped 2 bases and J dropped 7; count of bases not matched to a gene: 15. The CDR3 spans 18 residues. Germline values: CDR1 SEHNR, CDR2 FQNEAQ (reference sequence).